This T cell receptor (beta chain) is from a study of shared clonotypes between healthy human individuals. Study as a whole: CD8 memory received one plate per donor, CD8 naive two, CD4 memory three and CD4 naive three.

TCRdb's copy holds only in-frame clones and misses some; the assay was immunoSEQ multiplex PCR. The data contain millions of clones, 85% to 95% of them singletons. Germline CDR1 is GTSNPN and CDR2 is SVGIG (reference sequence). The CDR3 sequence is 13 residues long. The V end was cut by 0 bases, the J end by 5 bases, with 10 bases between. Sequencing was done on a sample of naive CD4+ T cells sorted from blood. The subset is: CD45RA+ positively selected. J is TRBJ1-1 and V is TRBV30; D not resolved. This sequence was found in a man between 18 and 29 years old in good health. The CDR3 reads CAWSVGIGTEAFF. The CDR3 bases are TGTGCCTGGAGTGTAGGGATTGGAACTGAAGCTTTCTTT.